This TCR beta chain was retrieved from a study of blood T cell repertoires in COVID-19. Repertoires were generated with immunoSEQ multiplex PCR, while TCRdb's copy carries only in-frame clones and drops some. Here the sample spans 350,000 to 450,000 clones, 75% to 90% being singletons. The germline V and J ends were trimmed by 7 bases and 0 bases, with 9 bases remaining between them. The CDR3 contains 13 residues. Germline CDR1 and CDR2: KGHDR and SFDVKD. Those enrolled, adults aged roughly 18 to 89 years, came from about two dozen US areas. The chain carries TRBV24-1 and TRBJ2-7, with D tentatively TRBD2 (5 bases). The receptor was isolated from a man between 25 and 39 years old who had recovered from COVID-19. Sample: PBMCs or T cells enriched from blood (not recorded which). The CDR3 spells CATSGIRSYEQYF. The CDR3 DNA follows: TGTGCCACCAGCGGGATCCGCTCCTACGAGCAGTACTTC.